Here is one TCR beta chain with its context. In the original analysis: Amplification of reference gene primers provided the estimated nucleated cell counts. Repertoires were generated with immunoSEQ multiplex PCR, while TCRdb's copy carries only in-frame clones and drops some. That table is the source of V, J and clone size, and D and trimming were worked out from the DNA. The sample has about 210,000 clones; 70% to 90% are singletons. This specimen comes from a study of blood T cell repertoires in COVID-19. Germline CDR1 PRHDT, CDR2 FYEKMQ (reference sequence). The V end lost 4 bases, the J end lost 0 bases, and 12 bases lay between the germline ends. CDR3 length: 15 amino acids. The study drew participants aged about 18 to 95 years from roughly 25 US areas. All recovered Cohort 3 donors got two negative PCRs, got clearance, or saw symptom resolution.

This clonotype was obtained from a woman younger than 35 who had recovered from COVID-19. The chain has TRBV13 and TRBJ1-2; D ambiguous. The sequenced sample consisted of PBMCs or T cells enriched from blood (not recorded which). CDR3 in amino acids: CASSYMGPPNYGYTF. Here the CDR3 DNA reads TGTGCCAGCAGCTACATGGGCCCTCCTAACTATGGCTACACCTTC.